The present T cell receptor (beta chain) was sequenced within a study of metastatic and nonmetastatic thyroid tumors. At the level of the study: Both malignant and benign thyroid patients supplied peripheral blood and tumor or nodule tissue samples, across which the repertoires of these patients were then compared.

Per the authors' pipeline: The study took CDR3 differences across clinicopathological groups and made a distant-metastasis classifier for papillary thyroid cancer from them. Via MiXCR, TCRdb re-called the PCR reads. TCRdb, not the authors, supplied the V and J calls. Among tens of thousands of clones, under 20% were seen once, and the ten largest hold roughly 22%. This clone is medium-sized. Its antigen is currently unknown. Germline V gene data show CDR1 as MNHNS and CDR2 as SASEGT. With 5 bases removed from V and 7 bases from J, the gap between germline ends came to 12 bases. This CDR3 region has 14 residues. Whole-study findings and limits: Relative to benign nodules, malignant thyroid tumors were reportedly characterized by significantly elevated TCR beta diversity in blood and tumor.

Every patient was untreated before thyroid surgery. The chain couples TRBV6-1 to TRBJ1-6, with D perhaps matching TRBD1 (5 bases). The receptor comes from a female donor with papillary thyroid cancer or a benign thyroid nodule (not recorded which). Some clones in this sample may be carry-over from other donors' samples. Sample: blood. This CDR3 is CASSRQLRNSPLHF. The CDR3 bases are TGTGCCAGCAGTCGACAGCTCAGGAATTCACCCCTCCACTTT.